One sample yielded the 10 T cell receptor beta chains listed below, sequenced in a study of T-cell reconstitution after alpha-beta-depleted transplantation in children. Unique molecular identifiers were incorporated when the TCRbeta library was constructed. TCRdb analysed the PCR reads with MiXCR anew, one entry per CDR3 protein. The sample contains hundreds of thousands of distinct CDR3 sequences, 20% to 30% of which appear only once. The sequencing here drew on PBMCs, mostly from graft donor cells, taken 360 days after TCRalphabeta/CD19-depleted stem cell transplant. These receptors originate from a female patient between 2 and 10 years old who had a stem cell transplant for congenital amegakaryocytic thrombocytopenia, so the T cells may come from the graft donor.

Concerning this clonotype itself: A much larger clone sits a single nucleotide away, making a read error possible. No conserved phenylalanine or tryptophan ends this CDR3, so it is likely a read error. The genes are TRBV28 and TRBJ2-3; D remains ambiguous. V gave up 3 bases and J gave up 1 base, with 8 bases separating them. The V gene's germline CDR1 is MDHEN and CDR2 SYDVKM. This CDR3 has 14 amino acids. The CDR3 region is CASSFFQGTDTQYS. The CDR3 coding sequence is TGTGCCAGCAGTTTTTTTCAGGGCACAGATACGCAGTATTCT.

This rearrangement joins TRBV3-1 to TRBJ2-1; 14 bases map to TRBD2. The CDR3 runs to 15 residues. Germline CDR1 LGHDT, CDR2 YNNKEL (reference sequence). V dropped 3 bases and J dropped 12; count of bases not matched to a gene: 7. CDR3 nucleotide sequence: TGTGCCAGCAGCCAGACTAGCGGGGGGGCATTCACGCAGTTCTTC. This gives the protein CASSQTSGGAFTQFF.

This clonotype was recorded a few times. J is TRBJ2-3 and V is TRBV6-5, with D possibly called TRBD1 or TRBD2 (5 bases each). The germline CDR1 and CDR2 sequences are MNHEY and SVGAGI. This CDR3 region has 14 residues. V shed 0 bases and J shed 2 bases, with 6 bases lying between them. Written as DNA, the CDR3 is TGTGCCAGCAGTTACTCAGGGACCACAGATACGCAGTATTTT. Protein sequence: CASSYSGTTDTQYF.

The V call is TRBV20-1, the J call TRBJ2-5; D unclear. The V end was cut by 0 bases, the J end by 1 base, with 3 bases between. The length of the CDR3 is 12 residues. Germline loops: CDR1 DFQATT, CDR2 SNEGSKA (reference sequence). The CDR3, as DNA: TGCAGTGCTAGAGAGATCCAAGAGACCCAGTACTTC. Protein product: CSAREIQETQYF.

This clonotype came up a few times. The chain has TRBV2 and TRBJ1-5, with a possible D match to TRBD1 (5 bases). Trimming pared 4 bases from V and 6 bases from J, leaving 13 bases between. CDR1 is SNHLY and CDR2 is FYNNEI in the germline V gene. This CDR3 comprises 14 residues. The CDR3 loop reads CASSGAGRGQPQHF. DNA for the CDR3: TGTGCCAGCAGTGGGGCAGGGAGAGGTCAGCCCCAGCATTTT.

The J gene is TRBJ1-3, the V gene TRBV7-9; 9 nucleotides align to TRBD1. V lost 8 bases, J lost 0 bases, and 8 bases stayed unmatched. This CDR3 region has 16 residues. Germline CDR1 and CDR2: SEHNR and FQNEAQ (reference sequence). The CDR3 DNA reads as TGTGCCAGCTGGTCCACAGGGGGCACCTCTGGAAACACCATATATTTT. This translates into CASWSTGGTSGNTIYF. Variable domain in full (rest from reference TRBV7-9 and TRBJ1-3): DTGVSQNPRHKITKRGQNVTFRCDPISEHNRLYWYRQTLGQGPEFLTYFQNEAQLEKSRLLSDRFSAERPKGSFSTLEIQRTEQGDSAMYLCASWSTGGTSGNTIYFGEGSWLTVV.

This rearrangement joins TRBV7-2 to TRBJ2-7; D is uncertain. Germline values: CDR1 SGHTA, CDR2 FQGNSA. The CDR3 covers 14 residues. V shed 0 bases and J shed 2 bases, with 8 bases lying between them. CDR3 sequence (DNA): TGTGCCAGCAGCTTAGCCCCCTCTCCCTACGAGCAGTACTTC. The encoded protein is CASSLAPSPYEQYF. Drawing the rest from reference TRBV7-2 and TRBJ2-7, the complete variable domain is GAGVSQSPSNKVTEKGKDVELRCDPISGHTALYWYRQSLGQGLEFLIYFQGNSAPDKSGLPSDRFSAERTGGSVSTLTIQRTQQEDSAVYLCASSLAPSPYEQYFGPGTRLTVT.

The table lists this clonotype with many counts. The gene calls are TRBV29-1 and TRBJ2-1; 12 bases align to TRBD2. There are 18 residues in the CDR3. V lost 4 bases, J lost 0 bases, and 10 bases stayed unmatched. Germline CDR1 and CDR2: SQVTM and ANQGSEA. CDR3 in amino acids: CSVVGLGTSGYSYNEQFF. The CDR3 bases are TGCAGCGTTGTGGGTTTGGGGACTAGCGGGTACTCCTACAATGAGCAGTTCTTC.

This rearrangement joins TRBV20-1 to TRBJ2-3; 10 bases line up with TRBD2. The V segment lost 6 bases and the J segment 4 bases; nucleotides outside the gene matches: 4. The CDR3 totals 13 residues. Germline V lookup: CDR1 DFQATT, CDR2 SNEGSKA (reference sequence). The CDR3 bases are TGCAGTGCGGGCGGGACTAGCGCAGATACGCAGTATTTT. It yields the protein CSAGGTSADTQYF.

This clonotype came up a few times. The chain combines TRBV19 with TRBJ2-2; 10 bases agree with TRBD2. The trim removed 7 bases at V and 5 bases at J, leaving 4 bases unmatched. Germline loops: CDR1 LNHDA, CDR2 SQIVND (reference sequence). The CDR3 spans 14 residues. The CDR3 DNA sequence: TGTGCCAGTATAGCGGGGGGCGAGACCGGGGAGCTGTTTTTT. Residues: CASIAGGETGELFF.